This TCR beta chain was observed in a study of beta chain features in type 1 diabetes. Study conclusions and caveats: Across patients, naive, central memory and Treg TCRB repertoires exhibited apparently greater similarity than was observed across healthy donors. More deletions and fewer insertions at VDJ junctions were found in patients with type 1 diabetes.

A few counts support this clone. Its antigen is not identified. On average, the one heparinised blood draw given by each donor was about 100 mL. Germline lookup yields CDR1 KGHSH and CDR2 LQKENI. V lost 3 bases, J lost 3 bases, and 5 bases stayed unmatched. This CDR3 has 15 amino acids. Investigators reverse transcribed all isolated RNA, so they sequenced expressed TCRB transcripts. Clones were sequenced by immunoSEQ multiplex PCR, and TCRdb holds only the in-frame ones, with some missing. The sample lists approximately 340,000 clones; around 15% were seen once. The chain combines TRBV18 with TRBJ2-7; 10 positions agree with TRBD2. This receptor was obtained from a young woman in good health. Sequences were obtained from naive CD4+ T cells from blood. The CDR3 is CASSPLAGELYEQYF. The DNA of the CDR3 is TGTGCCAGCTCACCTCTAGCGGGAGAACTCTACGAGCAGTACTTC.